The T cell receptor beta chain under discussion was sequenced for a study of cytomegalovirus exposure and HLA in healthy donors (dated by TCRdb to about 2017). For context, the study as a whole: An earlier analysis of some 620 of the donors reported about 280 Gb of sequence data and about 120 million unique TCR beta sequences obtained from about 179 million T cells. An early release that covered approximately 600 HLA-typed donors contained approximately 300 gigabases of sequencing data and tens of millions of unique TCR sequences. Of the roughly 390 genotyped donors, over 80% were placed in the genetic ancestry cluster associated with self-reported Caucasian donors. The study was designed to test whether signatures of past pathogen exposure could be identified by cataloging public T cell receptors. The study used immunosequencing to profile the T cell repertoires of approximately 690 subjects and linked those repertoires to cytomegalovirus serostatus. Besides the first cohort of 550 to 750 subjects, a separate validation cohort made up of 95 to 150 different subjects was used. High-throughput TCR immunosequencing, statistical association of individual TCRs with disease status, and machine learning were combined to predict cytomegalovirus infection status. In a later analysis, previously published TCR beta repertoires from more than 500 donors were re-analyzed and high-resolution HLA genotyping was added so that TCR occurrence patterns could be studied. Rather than drawing on any new phenotypic data, the later analysis identified candidate immune exposures from TCR beta sequences and the way those sequences occurred across donors. In an earlier analysis of over 550 of the donors, high-throughput TCR beta sequencing was used to judge whether each TCR beta V gene segment behaved as functional or pseudogenic. Donor age, sex, ethnicity and CMV serostatus were compiled together with the repertoire data. A later genetic analysis took genome-wide SNP genotypes for about 65% of the roughly 670 donors and used that subset as a discovery cohort. All discovery cohort repertoires had been generated using a single sequencing platform. Both class I and class II loci were covered by HLA typing, at four-digit resolution. The number of donors typed differed by locus, with 629-630 for A, B, C, DRB1 and DQB1, more than 500 for DQA1, 606 for DPA1, and about 450 for DPB1. Several DR-DQ haplotypes were handled as single units for association and clustering because linkage in the cohort was strong. On average, 235,054 unique TCR beta nucleotide sequences were sequenced per donor among a few hundred genotyped donors of the cohort, with roughly 19% of those sequences being non-productive.

As regards this clone: The antigen it recognizes is unknown. Base qualities are not provided; no much larger clone lies one nucleotide away.

The library came from the immunoSEQ multiplex PCR assay. The multiplex PCR relied on a mix of 60 forward primers for TCR Vbeta segments and 13 reverse primers for TCR Jbeta segments. The CDR3 region of rearranged TCR beta genes was amplified from genomic DNA by a multiplex PCR assay. On the Illumina HiSeq System, the amplified TCR beta libraries were sequenced as 87-base-pair reads. Regarding the original processing steps: A later analysis counted approximately 76 million unique TCR beta chains across the 550 to 700 repertoires, and approximately 11 million of these chains were shared by at least two donors. To remove PCR and sequencing errors, raw reads were error-corrected and collapsed into unique sequences using a nearest-neighbor algorithm that merged closely related sequences. V, D and J gene segments were assigned by aligning CDR3 sequences to IMGT reference sequences. For a sequence to be retained, a match of at least six nucleotides to both a V gene segment and a J gene segment was required. Rearrangements were called productive when the CDR3 lacked stop codons and stayed in frame with V and J; all others were non-productive. Following IMGT convention, CDR3 was defined as the stretch from the second conserved V-encoded cysteine to the conserved J-encoded phenylalanine. The earlier analysis of a few hundred of the donors excluded any sequence lacking an unambiguous match to a single V gene segment. An earlier analysis of some 610 of the donors called V segments functional above 56.7% productive rearrangements and segregating when the between-donor standard deviation exceeded 5%. A statistical classification framework was built to diagnose cytomegalovirus status from the catalog of TCR beta chain sequences. V and J gene assignment, in a later analysis, came from comparing TCR nucleotide sequences with IMGT/GENE-DB human TR gene sequences. The TCRdist pipeline was used in a later analysis to assign CDR3 sequences and most-parsimonious VDJ recombination scenarios. A later analysis defined each TCR beta chain by its CDR3 amino acid sequence plus V-gene family, and excluded reads lacking a unique V-gene family. To address suspected cross-contamination and a sequencing artifact, a later analysis removed 592 highly shared, low-generation-probability nucleotide sequences. In a later analysis, a clonal expansion index was calculated for each public chain from normalized within-repertoire ranks of inferred template counts. A later analysis computed generation probabilities with a VDJ recombination model fitted to out-of-frame rearrangements, and checked the results against IGoR. In a later analysis, hypergeometric tests were used to score TCR-TCR, TCR-HLA and TCR-CMV co-occurrence, with a repertoire-size bias correction applied to TCR pairs. To estimate false discovery rates, a later analysis permuted the HLA or CMV assignments 20 times. In a later analysis, co-occurring TCRs were grouped using DBSCAN, and TCRdist sequence similarity was added for clustering within HLA-allele-positive subsets. For co-occurrence clustering, repertoires with fewer than 30,000 or more than 120,000 public chains were excluded, along with roughly 5 repertoires with anomalous nucleotide sharing. Here the immuneACCESS table is served through TCRdb, limited to in-frame sequences with V and J called. Missing clones are a known gap in these copies; in checked studies unresolved V genes cover under half, and the rest lacks a known reason. V and J calls and clone size come straight from that table; D and trimming were deduced from the DNA. This sample lists roughly 100,000 clones; approximately 87% were detected once. The ten largest clones take up just over 2.5% of the sample.

Taken from the germline V gene, the CDR1 and CDR2 loops are SNHLY and FYNNEI. From the cysteine up to the phenylalanine, the CDR3 has a length of 16 residues. The read is trimmed to its CDR3 DNA, 48 bases read in frame from base 1. Clipping removes 6 bases from V and 4 bases from J, with 6 as the unmatched junction base count. General conclusions and limits of the study: According to a later analysis, TCR association rates differed among HLA loci, with DRB1 alleles showing the most associated TCRs and HLA-C alleles showing the fewest. In both the original and validation cohorts, the classifier was reported to diagnose cytomegalovirus status with high specificity and sensitivity. A few of the identified cytomegalovirus-associated TCR beta chains were confirmed in vitro to be specific for cytomegalovirus antigens. Only TCR beta chains were sequenced in this cohort, and the absence of alpha or paired-chain data limited detectable features. In a later analysis, several top co-occurrence clusters were reported to appear linked to parvovirus B19, influenza, CMV and Epstein-Barr virus. According to the authors, the approach could potentially be generalized to other disease states and immunological phenotypes. Across donors, most TCR sequences were observed very rarely, whereas some public TCRs were present in many individuals. Specific HLA alleles were associated with 18,000 or so TCR beta sequences at a false discovery rate of 0.05 in a later analysis. The sequencing pipeline was judged likely to have produced a cluster of highly shared sequence variants as a technical artifact. The only immune exposure information available for the cohort was CMV serostatus. Compared with the approximately 670-donor mean, donors in an Asian-associated ancestry cluster had fewer N-insertions in productive TCRs, according to a later genetic analysis. According to a later analysis, most CMV-associated TCR beta chains appeared to be HLA-restricted, and the HLA associations seemed to be driven largely by CMV exposure. Some IMGT-functional V segments, including TRBV6-2 and TRBV6-3, could not be told apart with the 87-base-pair reads, so those segments were excluded. An association between a missense DCLRE1C variant and V-gene and J-gene trimming of TCR beta chains was found in a later genetic analysis and replicated in an independent cohort. A further reported finding was that TCR beta sequences accurately predicted the HLA-A and HLA-B alleles for most subjects in the first cohort. In an earlier analysis of 587 of the donors, most TCR beta V segments were observed in productive rearrangements about 87% or about 30% of the time, broadly matching IMGT annotations. Correlated functional status among segregating V segments might reflect linkage disequilibrium, but an unknown experimental factor could not be ruled out. Because counts were too low, approximately 15 rarely observed V segments, including chromosome 9 orphons, were excluded from the earlier analysis of a few hundred of the donors. In a later analysis, HLA-associated TCR beta chains were found to be more clonally expanded and to have lower generation probabilities than equally common non-associated chains. The presence/absence analyses assumed that sequencing depth was roughly uniform across donors, and that assumption may not be true. Because HLA typing was unavailable for some donors at each locus, only the typed subset was used in association tests. The study gave a list of some 150 TCR beta chains associated with cytomegalovirus. When HLA alleles, especially DR and DQ, strongly co-occurred, attributing TCR associations to individual alleles was difficult.

The cohort was made up of 666 healthy bone marrow donors. All cohort members were sampled while nominally healthy, although unrecorded immune exposures were likely present. The donor tested CMV seronegative and was one of the 352 seronegative cohort members. Every donor gave a peripheral blood sample, and the peripheral blood mononuclear cells from that sample were used for TCR beta sequencing. Genomic DNA extraction from the blood cell samples was performed with the Qiagen DNeasy Blood Extraction Kit. Recombination joined TRBV2 with TRBJ1-4, with 12 middle bases fitting TRBD1. This receptor was identified in a man between 40 and 49 years old in good health and CMV-seronegative. Material: PBMCs. The CDR3 here reads CASSPGTGGDNEKLFF. Read as DNA, the sequence is TGTGCCAGCAGCCCCGGGACAGGGGGCGATAATGAAAAACTGTTTTTT.